Presented here are 30 T cell receptor beta chains from one specimen sequenced in a study of control samples from healthy donors and cancer patients. Clones were read by immunoSEQ multiplex PCR, and TCRdb kept only the in-frame ones, dropping some. This sample yields under 200,000 clones, of which roughly 94% are seen a single time; about 8.5% belongs to the top ten. Specimen: blood. The receptors derive from a woman aged 40 to 50 in good health.

A word on this clone: One junction end does not reproduce the germline sequence, and a read error may be involved. V gene TRBV29-1 combines with J gene TRBJ2-5, with D unresolved. This CDR3 spans 13 amino acids. Germline CDR1 is SQVTM and CDR2 is ANQGSEA. CDR3 bases: TGCAGCGTAGAAGAAAGTCGCTATGAGACCCAGTACTTC. It encodes CSVEESRYETQYF. Complete variable domain (other parts from reference TRBV29-1 and TRBJ2-5): SAVISQKPSRDICQRGTSLTIQCQVDSQVTMMFWYRQQPGQSLTLIATANQGSEATYESGFVIDKFPISRPNLTFSTLTVSNMSPEDSSIYLCSVEESRYETQYFGPGTRLLVL.

The gene calls are TRBV19 and TRBJ1-5, with a tentative D call TRBD1 (6 bases). The CDR3 runs to 13 residues. The germline V and J ends were trimmed by 8 bases and 6 bases, with 14 bases remaining between them. The germline V gene has CDR1 LNHDA and CDR2 SQIVND (reference sequence). CDR3 amino acids: CASLGDRFQPQHF. CDR3 sequence (DNA): TGTGCCAGTCTAGGCGACAGGTTTCAGCCCCAGCATTTT.

This sequence joins TRBV19 and TRBJ1-1; maybe TRBD1 (5 bases). This CDR3 has 15 residues. From germline, CDR1 is LNHDA and CDR2 SQIVND (reference sequence). V was clipped by 5 bases and J by 1 base, with 14 bases between them. This CDR3 reads CASSPSGAGNTEAFF. Here the CDR3 DNA reads TGTGCCAGTAGTCCTTCTGGGGCGGGGAACACTGAAGCTTTCTTT.

The chain employs TRBV6-6 and TRBJ1-1; D remains unclear. The CDR3 extends over 16 amino acids. Per the germline V gene, CDR1 is MNHNY and CDR2 is SVGAGI (reference sequence). Trimming removed 4 bases from V and 3 bases from J, with 18 bases in between. The CDR3, as DNA: TGTGCCAGCAGTTCTTTCCTCGGCGGCCGAGACACTGAAGCTTTCTTT. Translation gives CASSSFLGGRDTEAFF.

This clone is a singleton in its sample. The gene calls are TRBV11-2 and TRBJ1-2; no definite D call. This CDR3 has 13 amino acids. Germline CDR1 reads SGHAT; CDR2 reads FQNNGV. The V and J ends lost 5 bases and 6 bases respectively, with 13 bases between them. The CDR3 sequence is CASSPDSVNGYTF. CDR3 nucleotides: TGTGCCAGCAGCCCCGACTCCGTTAATGGCTACACCTTC.

CDR3 region: CASSSRGAIYDYGYTF. DNA of the CDR3: TGTGCCAGCAGTTCGAGGGGCGCCATCTATGACTATGGCTACACCTTC. The chain is built from TRBV27 and TRBJ1-2; tentative D call: TRBD1 (5 bases). V was clipped by 4 bases and J by 3 bases, with 18 bases between them. Germline CDR1 and CDR2: MNHEY and SMNVEV (reference sequence). The CDR3 spans 16 residues.

This chain's CDR3 is CASSLVTEETQYF. Here the CDR3 DNA reads TGCGCCAGCAGCTTGGTAACGGAAGAGACCCAGTACTTC. The rearrangement uses TRBV5-1 and TRBJ2-5; D is ambiguous. V lost 0 bases to trimming and J lost 3 bases, with 6 bases between them. The CDR3 has 13 amino acids. Germline V CDR1 and CDR2: SGHRS, YFSETQ.

The chain carries TRBV7-3 and TRBJ1-5; 7 nucleotides match TRBD1. Germline V gene sequence: CDR1 SGHTA, CDR2 FQGTGA. V lost 5 bases to trimming and J lost 5 bases; unmatched junction nucleotides: 3. The CDR3 is 13 amino acids. The DNA for the CDR3 is TGTGCCAGCAGCCCCGACAGGGATCAGCCCCAGCATTTT. It encodes CASSPDRDQPQHF.

This chain uses TRBV14 with TRBJ1-1; 7 bases line up with TRBD1. There are 18 residues in the CDR3. After removal of 2 bases from V and 0 bases from J, the junction contained 12 bases not matched to a gene. Germline CDR1 SGHDN, CDR2 FVKESK. The CDR3 is CASSQKGRGNVMNTEAFF. The CDR3 region has the DNA TGTGCCAGCAGCCAAAAGGGCAGGGGGAATGTCATGAACACTGAAGCTTTCTTT.

The CDR3 is CSVGSRNTEAFF. The CDR3 coding sequence is TGCAGCGTGGGGTCCAGGAACACTGAAGCTTTCTTT. The chain uses TRBV29-1 and TRBJ1-1, with D unclear. Trimming removed 6 bases at V and 1 base at J, with 9 bases between. Germline V gene data show CDR1 as SQVTM and CDR2 as ANQGSEA. The CDR3 runs 12 residues.

V and J are TRBV6-5 and TRBJ2-1; 7 nucleotides line up with TRBD2. V lost 7 bases and J lost 2; bases outside the gene matches: 8. CDR1 is MNHEY and CDR2 is SVGAGI in the germline V gene. There are 15 residues in the CDR3. This CDR3 reads CASTPPGLTYNEQFF. The CDR3 DNA reads as TGTGCCAGCACCCCGCCGGGACTAACCTACAATGAGCAGTTCTTC.

The rearrangement links TRBV25-1 to TRBJ2-2; D ambiguous. V was shortened by 6 bases and J by 0 bases, with 14 bases between the two germline ends. CDR3 length: 16 amino acids. Germline lookup yields CDR1 MGHDK and CDR2 SYGVNS. CDR3 sequence (DNA): TGTGCCAGCAGCCCTGCCGGGCAGGCGAACACCGGGGAGCTGTTTTTT. Translating it yields CASSPAGQANTGELFF. The entire variable domain, with the rest obtained from reference TRBV25-1 and TRBJ2-2, is as follows: EADIYQTPRYLVIGTGKKITLECSQTMGHDKMYWYQQDPGMELHLIHYSYGVNSTEKGDLSSESTVSRIRTEHFPLTLESARPSHTSQYLCASSPAGQANTGELFFGEGSRLTVL.

The genes are TRBV18 and TRBJ1-1, with D possibly being TRBD1 (6 bases). The CDR3 has 16 residues. Germline CDR1 is KGHSH and CDR2 is LQKENI. Between the trimmed V and J ends, which lost 3 bases and 0 bases, there was a span of 14 bases. The CDR3 nucleotides read TGTGCCAGCTCACCGGCAGGGGTTGCCTTGAACACTGAAGCTTTCTTT. Encoded protein: CASSPAGVALNTEAFF.

Regarding this clone: Other DNA sequences of this sample code for an identical CDR3. The chain joins TRBV27 to TRBJ2-7, with no clear D. The V and J ends lost 3 bases and 4 bases respectively, with 4 bases between them. The CDR3 has 11 amino acids. The V gene's germline CDR1 is MNHEY and CDR2 SMNVEV (reference sequence). Here the CDR3 reads CASSFGYEQYF. CDR3 DNA: TGTGCCAGCAGTTTTGGGTACGAGCAGTACTTC.

The chain employs TRBV6-5 and TRBJ1-2; tentatively, D is TRBD1 (5 bases). V shed 6 bases and J shed 2 bases, with 13 bases lying between them. From germline, CDR1 is MNHEY and CDR2 SVGAGI. CDR3 length equals 14 residues. CDR3 loop: CASRRPGINYGYTF. CDR3 nucleotides: TGTGCCAGCAGAAGACCAGGGATCAACTATGGCTACACCTTC.

This clone came up once. This rearrangement joins TRBV6-2 or TRBV6-3 to TRBJ2-5, with a possible D match to TRBD1 (6 bases). Germline CDR1 reads MNHEY; CDR2 reads SVGEGT. There are 16 residues in the CDR3. Trimming cost V 1 base and J 2 bases, with 14 bases left between them. The CDR3 is CASSYFPTGLQETQYF. CDR3 nucleotides: TGTGCCAGCAGTTACTTCCCGACAGGCTTACAAGAGACCCAGTACTTC.

The J gene is TRBJ1-2, the V gene TRBV20-1; D perhaps matches TRBD1 (5 bases). Germline lookup yields CDR1 DFQATT and CDR2 SNEGSKA (reference sequence). The CDR3 has 10 amino acids. Trimming took 5 bases from V and 5 from J, leaving 6 bases between them. The CDR3 nucleotides are TGCAGTGCTGACAGATATGGCTACACCTTC. This gives the protein CSADRYGYTF.

The chain joins TRBV29-1 to TRBJ1-2; D may be TRBD1 (6 bases). CDR1 is SQVTM and CDR2 is ANQGSEA in the germline V gene. With 6 bases removed from V and 8 bases from J, the gap between germline ends came to 19 bases. The CDR3 runs to 13 residues. The CDR3 sequence is CSVGGGTAKGYTF. For the CDR3, the DNA is TGCAGCGTGGGGGGGGGCACAGCCAAGGGCTACACCTTC.

The V gene is TRBV5-6, the J gene TRBJ2-2; TRBD1 is a possible D gene (6 bases). CDR3 size: 14 residues. The germline V gene encodes CDR1 SGHDT and CDR2 YYEEEE. The V end lost 4 bases, the J end lost 8 bases, and 15 bases lay between the germline ends. CDR3 bases: TGTGCCAGCAGCAAGCAAACAGGGATAGGGGAGCTGTTTTTT. It encodes CASSKQTGIGELFF.

This chain joins TRBV15 and TRBJ1-1; D gene ambiguous. Trimming removed 5 bases at V and 0 bases at J, with 22 bases between. CDR1 LNHNV and CDR2 YYDKDF come from the germline V gene (reference sequence). The length of the CDR3 is 18 residues. The CDR3 DNA reads TGTGCCACCAGCTCAGAGGCCCCTAACAGAATGCTGAACACTGAAGCTTTCTTT. Its translation is CATSSEAPNRMLNTEAFF.

This clone was found once. V usage is TRBV4-1 and J usage is TRBJ2-2, with D unclear. V was cut by 6 bases and J by 4 bases, with 18 bases left in between. Germline CDR1 is MGHRA and CDR2 is YSYEKL. CDR3 size: 16 residues. As DNA, the CDR3 is TGCGCCAGCAGTCCGGTCCCCCGATTTATCACCGGGGAGCTGTTTTTT. Translation gives CASSPVPRFITGELFF.

The chain links TRBV9 to TRBJ1-2; D unclear. CDR1 and CDR2 from the germline V gene are SGDLS and YYNGEE. Trimming removed 1 base from V and 7 bases from J, with 20 bases in between. This CDR3 contains 16 residues. The CDR3 nucleotides read TGTGCCAGCAGCGTACGACCCAGGCCAAGCGGCAGTGGCTACACCTTC. It encodes CASSVRPRPSGSGYTF.

The chain is built from TRBV7-9 and TRBJ1-1; tentative D call: TRBD1 (5 bases). Germline CDR1 reads SEHNR; CDR2 reads FQNEAQ (reference sequence). The CDR3 sequence is 17 residues long. Trimming cost V 4 bases and J 4 bases, with 22 bases left between them. CDR3 sequence: CASSYSTGGPGTTEAFF. CDR3 bases: TGTGCCAGCAGCTATTCGACGGGGGGTCCGGGAACCACTGAAGCTTTCTTT.

The CDR3 reads CASSLSGSLPNEQFF. CDR3 bases: TGTGCCAGCAGCTTGAGTGGGAGCCTACCGAATGAGCAGTTCTTC. The V gene is TRBV5-4, the J gene TRBJ2-1, with a weak D call TRBD2 (5 bases). CDR3 length equals 15 residues. Trimming took 1 base from V and 7 from J, leaving 15 bases between them. Germline CDR1 is SGHNT and CDR2 is YYREEE (reference sequence).

This chain links TRBV6-5 with TRBJ2-7; D might be TRBD2 (5 bases). Germline V gives CDR1 MNHEY, CDR2 SVGAGI. This CDR3 is built from 15 residues. Trimming removed 8 bases at V and 3 bases at J, with 20 bases between. CDR3 loop: CASSAKASKVYEQYF. The CDR3 DNA sequence: TGTGCCAGCTCCGCAAAGGCTAGCAAGGTCTACGAGCAGTACTTC.

The chain employs TRBV10-3 and TRBJ1-5; 8 bases align to TRBD1. Trimming removed 11 bases from V and 6 bases from J; junction bases left unmatched: 12. Per the germline V gene, CDR1 is ENHRY and CDR2 is SYGVKD. This CDR3 has 14 residues. The CDR3: CAVSSDRDSQPQHF. The CDR3 DNA sequence: TGTGCCGTTAGTTCGGACAGGGACTCTCAGCCCCAGCATTTT.

The rearrangement links TRBV15 to TRBJ2-5; 9 positions agree with TRBD2. CDR3 length: 14 amino acids. CDR1 LNHNV and CDR2 YYDKDF come from the germline V gene (reference sequence). V was pared by 3 bases and J by 5 bases, with 4 bases of the junction left unmatched. The CDR3 loop is CATSRGLAGETQYF. Here the CDR3 DNA reads TGTGCCACCAGCAGGGGACTAGCTGGGGAGACCCAGTACTTC. Full variable domain (missing parts from reference TRBV15 and TRBJ2-5): DAMVIQNPRYQVTQFGKPVTLSCSQTLNHNVMYWYQQKSSQAPKLLFHYYDKDFNNEADTPDNFQSRRPNTSFCFLDIRSPGLGDTAMYLCATSRGLAGETQYFGPGTRLLVL.

On this clone: The germline gene is not matched at one end of the junction; a read error may be the cause. In DNA form, the CDR3 reads TGTGCCAGCAGCATAGACAGGGGGTCCTACGAGCAGTACTTC. As protein: CASSIDRGSYEQYF. This chain links TRBV11-2 with TRBJ2-7, with TRBD1 matching over 9 bases. The CDR3 is 14 residues long. CDR1 and CDR2 from the germline V gene are SGHAT and FQNNGV.

The chain links TRBV10-2 to TRBJ1-5; 7 bases map to TRBD1. Germline V CDR1 and CDR2: WSHSY, SAAADI. The CDR3 contains 14 residues. J was trimmed by 1 base and V by 6 bases; bases with no gene match: 3. CDR3 sequence reads: CASRAGGSNQPQHF. In DNA form, the CDR3 reads TGCGCCAGCAGAGCAGGGGGGAGCAATCAGCCCCAGCATTTT.

The chain recombines TRBV7-9 with TRBJ2-1; possibly TRBD1 for D (5 bases). The CDR3 is 14 residues long. With 5 bases removed from V and 9 bases from J, the gap between germline ends came to 17 bases. Looked up from germline, CDR1 is SEHNR and CDR2 is FQNEAQ (reference sequence). CDR3 nucleotide sequence: TGTGCCAGCAGCGTGGGGCAGGGCCACCGTGAGCAGTTCTTC. Translated: CASSVGQGHREQFF.